This TCR beta chain was identified during a study of cytomegalovirus exposure and HLA in healthy donors. The PCR had 60 Vbeta and 13 Jbeta primers. Only in-frame clones appear in the TCRdb table, and some are missing; sequencing was by immunoSEQ multiplex PCR. The sample contains around 99,000 clones, about 80% of which appear only once. This CDR3 comprises 18 residues. With V trimmed by 3 bases and J by 0 bases, 6 bases remained unmatched. The V gene's germline CDR1 is WSHSY and CDR2 SAAADI. The V call is TRBV10-2, the J call TRBJ2-2; 11 nucleotides line up with TRBD1. The receptor was isolated from a woman aged 45-59 years in good health and CMV-seropositive. Material for sequencing was PBMCs. CDR3 protein: CASSDGTGGHANTGELFF. The CDR3 bases are TGCGCCAGCAGTGATGGGACAGGGGGACACGCGAACACCGGGGAGCTGTTTTTT.